This TCR beta chain was captured in a study of cytomegalovirus exposure and HLA in healthy donors (dated by TCRdb to about 2017). Context from the whole study: An earlier analysis of about 530 of the donors reported about 300 Gb of sequence data and roughly 120 million unique TCR beta sequences obtained from about 180 million T cells. About 280 gigabases of sequencing data and approximately 92 million unique TCR sequences made up an early release that covered several hundred HLA-typed donors. Of the 300 to 500 genotyped donors, over 80% were placed in the genetic ancestry cluster associated with self-reported Caucasian donors. The study was designed to test whether signatures of past pathogen exposure could be identified by cataloging public T cell receptors. The T cell repertoires of 670 or so subjects were profiled by immunosequencing and related to cytomegalovirus serostatus. In addition to the first cohort of 650 to 750 subjects, a separate validation cohort of 120 different subjects was used. High-throughput TCR immunosequencing, statistical association of individual TCRs with disease status, and machine learning were combined to predict cytomegalovirus infection status. A later analysis re-examined previously published TCR beta repertoires from 610 or so donors and added high-resolution HLA genotyping to investigate patterns of TCR occurrence. In the later analysis, no new phenotypic data were used to find candidate immune exposures; instead, reliance was placed on TCR beta sequences and their occurrence across donors. In an earlier analysis of over 550 of the donors, high-throughput TCR beta sequencing was used to judge whether each TCR beta V gene segment behaved as functional or pseudogenic. Donor age, sex, ethnicity and CMV serostatus were compiled alongside the repertoire data. A later genetic analysis took genome-wide SNP genotypes for about 55% of the roughly 670 donors and used that subset as a discovery cohort. All discovery cohort repertoires had been generated using a single sequencing platform. HLA typing covered class I and class II loci at four-digit resolution. The number of donors typed differed by locus, with roughly 620-630 for A, B, C, DRB1 and DQB1, around 500 for DQA1, over 600 for DPA1, and around 430 for DPB1. Four or five DR-DQ haplotypes were handled as single units for association and clustering because linkage in the cohort was strong. On average, roughly 250,000 unique TCR beta nucleotide sequences were sequenced per donor among roughly 430 genotyped donors of the cohort, with about 19% of those sequences being non-productive.

Concerning this clone: The antigen it recognizes is unknown. No clone much larger than this one lies a single base away; base qualities are absent.

Receptors were amplified or captured by the immunoSEQ multiplex PCR assay. A mixture of 60 forward primers for TCR Vbeta segments and 13 reverse primers for TCR Jbeta segments was used in the multiplex PCR. The CDR3 region of rearranged TCR beta genes was amplified from genomic DNA with a multiplex PCR assay. The Illumina HiSeq System was used to sequence the amplified TCR beta libraries as 87-base-pair reads. On the study's bioinformatics: A later analysis tallied approximately 87 million unique TCR beta chains across the 666 repertoires, and approximately 11 million of those chains were shared by two or more donors. A nearest-neighbor algorithm error-corrected the raw reads and collapsed the reads into unique sequences, merging closely related sequences to remove PCR and sequencing errors. To assign V, D and J gene segments, CDR3 sequences were aligned to IMGT reference sequences. For a sequence to be retained, a match of at least six nucleotides was required to both a V gene segment and a J gene segment. A rearrangement counted as productive if the CDR3 had no stop codons and remained in frame with V and J, and every other rearrangement counted as non-productive. CDR3 was defined by IMGT convention, running from the second conserved V-encoded cysteine to the conserved J-encoded phenylalanine. The earlier analysis of more than 450 of the donors excluded sequences that lacked an unambiguous match to a single V gene segment. An earlier analysis of 587 of the donors classified V segments as functional when productive rearrangements were above 56.7% and as segregating when the standard deviation between donors was above 5%. A statistical classification framework was built to diagnose cytomegalovirus status from the catalog of TCR beta chain sequences. A later analysis assigned V and J genes by comparing TCR nucleotide sequences with IMGT/GENE-DB human TR gene sequences. A later analysis assigned CDR3 sequences and most-parsimonious VDJ recombination scenarios with the TCRdist pipeline. In a later analysis, each TCR beta chain was defined by its CDR3 amino acid sequence together with its V-gene family, and reads lacking a unique V-gene family were excluded. As a way to deal with suspected cross-contamination and a sequencing artifact, a later analysis dropped 450 to 600 nucleotide sequences that were highly shared and had low generation probability. In a later analysis, a clonal expansion index was calculated for each public chain from normalized within-repertoire ranks of inferred template counts. A later analysis computed generation probabilities with a VDJ recombination model fitted to out-of-frame rearrangements, and checked the results against IGoR. Hypergeometric tests were used in a later analysis to score TCR-TCR, TCR-HLA and TCR-CMV co-occurrence, with a repertoire-size bias correction applied to the TCR pairs. A later analysis estimated false discovery rates by permuting HLA or CMV assignments 20 times. A later analysis grouped co-occurring TCRs with DBSCAN, adding TCRdist sequence similarity when clustering within HLA-allele-positive subsets. Repertoires with fewer than 30,000 or more than 120,000 public chains, plus five repertoires with anomalous nucleotide sharing, were excluded from co-occurrence clustering. TCRdb took over this immuneACCESS table, retaining in-frame rearrangements with V and J assigned. Such tables are incomplete; in checked studies, under half of the missing clones stem from an unresolved V gene, and the remainder is unexplained. Clonal size and the V and J genes are those of that table, whereas D and trimming came from the DNA. Present in this sample are roughly 140,000 clones, around 72% of which were seen just once. The top ten clones comprise 2% to 2.5% of the sample.

The paper as a whole reports these results and caveats: Compared with the approximately 710-donor mean, donors in an Asian-associated ancestry cluster had fewer N-insertions in productive TCRs, according to a later genetic analysis. Compared with equally common non-associated chains, HLA-associated TCR beta chains in a later analysis were more clonally expanded and had lower generation probabilities. V-gene and J-gene trimming of TCR beta chains was associated with a missense DCLRE1C variant in a later genetic analysis, and the association was replicated in an independent cohort. When HLA alleles, especially DR and DQ, strongly co-occurred, TCR associations were difficult to assign to individual alleles. Because counts were too low, some 16 rarely observed V segments, including chromosome 9 orphons, were excluded from the earlier analysis of some 540 of the donors. The authors suggested that the approach could potentially be extended to other disease states and immunological phenotypes. According to a later analysis, TCR association rates differed among HLA loci, with DRB1 alleles showing the most associated TCRs and HLA-C alleles showing the fewest. In the study, some 160 TCR beta chains were listed as associated with cytomegalovirus. In vitro tests confirmed that a few of the cytomegalovirus-associated TCR beta chains recognize cytomegalovirus antigens. CMV serostatus was the only immune exposure information available for the cohort. Cytomegalovirus status was reported to be diagnosed by the classifier with high specificity and sensitivity in both the original and validation cohorts. Across donors, most TCR sequences were observed very rarely, whereas some public TCRs were present in many individuals. According to a later analysis, most CMV-associated TCR beta chains appeared to be HLA-restricted, and the HLA associations seemed to be driven largely by CMV exposure. A further reported finding was that TCR beta sequences accurately predicted the HLA-A and HLA-B alleles for most subjects in the first cohort. A group of highly shared sequence variants was considered likely to be a technical artifact of the sequencing pipeline. This cohort had only TCR beta chains sequenced, and the lack of alpha or paired-chain data limited which features could be detected. A later analysis associated about 18,000 TCR beta sequences with specific HLA alleles at a false discovery rate of 0.05. Broadly in line with IMGT annotations, most TCR beta V segments showed up in productive rearrangements about 87% or about 30% of the time in an earlier analysis of 587 of the donors. Roughly uniform sequencing depth across donors was assumed in presence/absence analyses, although this assumption may not hold. Linkage disequilibrium might explain the correlated functional status among segregating V segments, but an unknown experimental factor could not be excluded. According to a later analysis, parvovirus B19, influenza, CMV and Epstein-Barr virus appeared linked to several top co-occurrence clusters. Some IMGT-functional V segments, including TRBV6-2 and TRBV6-3, could not be told apart with the 87-base-pair reads, so those segments were excluded. HLA typing was unavailable for some donors at each locus, so association tests used only the typed subset.

Inclusive of the bounding cysteine and phenylalanine, the CDR3 is 15 residues long. CDR3 DNA is the only sequence kept; it has 45 bases, read in frame from the first base. The germline V gene encodes CDR1 MNHNY and CDR2 SVGAGI (reference sequence). V and J are trimmed by 8 bases and 0 bases, and the gene matches miss 7 bases of the junction. In total, roughly 670 healthy bone marrow donors made up the cohort. All cohort members were sampled while nominally healthy, although unrecorded immune exposures were likely present. The donor was CMV seronegative and was included in the group of about 400 seronegative cohort members. Every donor gave a peripheral blood sample, and the peripheral blood mononuclear cells from that sample were used for TCR beta sequencing. The Qiagen DNeasy Blood Extraction Kit was used to extract genomic DNA from the blood cell samples.

This TCR came from a man aged 40-49 years in good health and CMV-seronegative. What was sequenced was PBMCs. Here the chain combines TRBV6-6 and TRBJ2-3, with TRBD1 identical over 8 junction bases. At the DNA level, the sequence is TGTGCCAGCGGAAAAGGACAGGGCAGCACAGATACGCAGTATTTT. Translation gives CASGKGQGSTDTQYF.